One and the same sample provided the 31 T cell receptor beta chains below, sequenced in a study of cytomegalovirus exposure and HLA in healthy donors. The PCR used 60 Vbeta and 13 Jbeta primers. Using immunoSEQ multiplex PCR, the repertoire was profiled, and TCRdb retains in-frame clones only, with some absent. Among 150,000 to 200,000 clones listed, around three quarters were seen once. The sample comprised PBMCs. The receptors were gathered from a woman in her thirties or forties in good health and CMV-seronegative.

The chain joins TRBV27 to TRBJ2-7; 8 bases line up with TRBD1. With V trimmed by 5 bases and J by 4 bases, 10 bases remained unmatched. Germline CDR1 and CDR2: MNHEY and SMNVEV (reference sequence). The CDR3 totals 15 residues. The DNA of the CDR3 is TGTGCCAGCAGTCCAAAGGGACAGGTCAGGTACGAGCAGTACTTC. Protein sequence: CASSPKGQVRYEQYF.

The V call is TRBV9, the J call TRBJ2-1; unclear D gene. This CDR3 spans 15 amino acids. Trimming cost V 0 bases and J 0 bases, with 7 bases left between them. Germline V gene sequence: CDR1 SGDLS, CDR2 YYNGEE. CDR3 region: CASSVGGFSYNEQFF. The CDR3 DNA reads TGTGCCAGCAGCGTAGGAGGATTCTCCTACAATGAGCAGTTCTTC.

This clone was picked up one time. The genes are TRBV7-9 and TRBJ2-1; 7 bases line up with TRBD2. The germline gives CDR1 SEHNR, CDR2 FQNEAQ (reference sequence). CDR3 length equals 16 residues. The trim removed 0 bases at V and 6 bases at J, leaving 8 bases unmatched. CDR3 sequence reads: CASSLASGDPLNEQFF. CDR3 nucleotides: TGTGCCAGCAGCTTAGCGAGCGGGGATCCCCTCAATGAGCAGTTCTTC.

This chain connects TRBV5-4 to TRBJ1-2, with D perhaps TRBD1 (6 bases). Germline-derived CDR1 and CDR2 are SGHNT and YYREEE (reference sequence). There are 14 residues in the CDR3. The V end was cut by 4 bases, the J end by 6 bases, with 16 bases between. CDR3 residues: CASSHQDRTHGYTF. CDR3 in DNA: TGTGCCAGCAGCCATCAAGACAGGACCCATGGCTACACCTTC.

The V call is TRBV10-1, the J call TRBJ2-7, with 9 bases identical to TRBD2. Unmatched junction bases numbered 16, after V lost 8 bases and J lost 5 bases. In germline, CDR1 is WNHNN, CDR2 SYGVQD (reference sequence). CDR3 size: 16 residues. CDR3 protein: CASQVIAGARGHEQYF. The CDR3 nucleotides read TGCGCCAGCCAAGTCATAGCGGGAGCCCGGGGCCACGAGCAGTACTTC.

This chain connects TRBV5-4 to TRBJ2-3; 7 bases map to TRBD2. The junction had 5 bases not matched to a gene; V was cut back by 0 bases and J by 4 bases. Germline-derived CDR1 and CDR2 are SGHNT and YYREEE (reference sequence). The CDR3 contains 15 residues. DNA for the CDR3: TGTGCCAGCAGCTTGGGACCTGCGGGAGCAGATACGCAGTATTTT. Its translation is CASSLGPAGADTQYF.

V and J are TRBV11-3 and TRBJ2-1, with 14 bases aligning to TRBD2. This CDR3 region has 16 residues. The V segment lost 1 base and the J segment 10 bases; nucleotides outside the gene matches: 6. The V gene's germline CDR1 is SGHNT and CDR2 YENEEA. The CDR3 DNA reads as TGTGCCAGCAGCTTAGTCGGGACTAGCGGGAGTAAGGAGCAGTTCTTC. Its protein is CASSLVGTSGSKEQFF.

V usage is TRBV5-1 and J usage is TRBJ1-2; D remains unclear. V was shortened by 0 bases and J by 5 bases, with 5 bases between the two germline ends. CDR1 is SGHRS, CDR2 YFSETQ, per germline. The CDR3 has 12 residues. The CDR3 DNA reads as TGCGCCAGCAGCTTGGAATCTTATGGCTACACCTTC. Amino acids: CASSLESYGYTF.

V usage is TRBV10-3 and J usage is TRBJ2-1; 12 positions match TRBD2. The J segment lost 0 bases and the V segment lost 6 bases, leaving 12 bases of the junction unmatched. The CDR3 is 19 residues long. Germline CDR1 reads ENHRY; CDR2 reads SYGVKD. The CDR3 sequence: CAISLTSGSTGTSYNEQFF. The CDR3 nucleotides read TGTGCCATCAGCTTGACTAGCGGGAGTACGGGGACCTCCTACAATGAGCAGTTCTTC.

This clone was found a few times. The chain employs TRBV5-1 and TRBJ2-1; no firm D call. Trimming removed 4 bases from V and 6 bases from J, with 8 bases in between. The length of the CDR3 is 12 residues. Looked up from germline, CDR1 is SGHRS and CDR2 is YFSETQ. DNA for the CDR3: TGCGCCAGCAGCCTTCCGTCCAATGAGCAGTTCTTC. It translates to CASSLPSNEQFF.

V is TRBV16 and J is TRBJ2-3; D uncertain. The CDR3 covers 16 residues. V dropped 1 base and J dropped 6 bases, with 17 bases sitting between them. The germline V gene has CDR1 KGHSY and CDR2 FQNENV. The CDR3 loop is CASSQLALGSRDTQYF. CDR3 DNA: TGTGCCAGCAGCCAATTGGCGCTAGGATCAAGGGATACGCAGTATTTT.

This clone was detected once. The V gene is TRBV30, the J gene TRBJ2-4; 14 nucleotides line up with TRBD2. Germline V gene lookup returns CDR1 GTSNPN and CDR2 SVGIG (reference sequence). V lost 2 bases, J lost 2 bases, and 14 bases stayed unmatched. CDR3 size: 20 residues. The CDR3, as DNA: TGTGCCTGGAGTCCCCGTCCCGGGACTAGCGGGAGCGGGTCCAAAAACATTCAGTACTTC. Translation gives CAWSPRPGTSGSGSKNIQYF.

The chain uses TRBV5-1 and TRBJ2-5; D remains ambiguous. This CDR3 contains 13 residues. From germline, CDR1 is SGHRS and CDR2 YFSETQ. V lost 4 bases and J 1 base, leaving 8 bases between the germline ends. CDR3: CASSTQSQETQYF. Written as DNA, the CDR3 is TGCGCCAGCAGCACACAAAGCCAAGAGACCCAGTACTTC.

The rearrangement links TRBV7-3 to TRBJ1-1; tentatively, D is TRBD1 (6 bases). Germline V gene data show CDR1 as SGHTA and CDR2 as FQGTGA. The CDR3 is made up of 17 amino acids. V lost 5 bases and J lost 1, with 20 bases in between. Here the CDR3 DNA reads TGTGCCAGCAGCCCTACAGGGCCCGGCTTGGGGAACACTGAAGCTTTCTTT. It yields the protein CASSPTGPGLGNTEAFF.

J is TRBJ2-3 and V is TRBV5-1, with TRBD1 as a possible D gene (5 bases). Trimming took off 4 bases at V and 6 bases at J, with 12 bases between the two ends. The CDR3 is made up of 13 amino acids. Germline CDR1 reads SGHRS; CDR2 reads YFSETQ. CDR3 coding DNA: TGCGCCAGCAGCAACCAAGGGGTCGATACGCAGTATTTT. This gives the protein CASSNQGVDTQYF. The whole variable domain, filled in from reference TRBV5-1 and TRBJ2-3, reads KAGVTQTPRYLIKTRGQQVTLSCSPISGHRSVSWYQQTPGQGLQFLFEYFSETQRNKGNFPGRFSGRQFSNSRSEMNVSTLELGDSALYLCASSNQGVDTQYFGPGTRLTVL.

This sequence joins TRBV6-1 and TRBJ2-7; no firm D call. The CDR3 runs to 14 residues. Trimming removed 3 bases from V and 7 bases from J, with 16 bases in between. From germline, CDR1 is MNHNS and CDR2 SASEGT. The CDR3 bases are TGTGCCAGCAGTGACGGCCAGTTCCCGCGGGAGCAGTACTTC. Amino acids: CASSDGQFPREQYF.

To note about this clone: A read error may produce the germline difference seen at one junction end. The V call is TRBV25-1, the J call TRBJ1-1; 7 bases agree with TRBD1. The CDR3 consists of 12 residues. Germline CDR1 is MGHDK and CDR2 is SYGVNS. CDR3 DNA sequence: TGTGCCAGCAGTGAATCGACAGGGACTCTTCTGTTT. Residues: CASSESTGTLLF.

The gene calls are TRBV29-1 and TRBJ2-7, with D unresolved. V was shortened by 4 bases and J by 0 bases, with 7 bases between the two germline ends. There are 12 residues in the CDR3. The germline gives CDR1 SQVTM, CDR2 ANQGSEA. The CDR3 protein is CSVAPSSYEQYF. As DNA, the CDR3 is TGCAGCGTTGCCCCCAGCTCCTACGAGCAGTACTTC.

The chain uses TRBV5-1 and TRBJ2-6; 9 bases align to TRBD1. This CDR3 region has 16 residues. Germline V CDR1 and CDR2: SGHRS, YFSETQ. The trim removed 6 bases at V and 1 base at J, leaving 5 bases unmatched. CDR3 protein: CASKQGAASGANVLTF. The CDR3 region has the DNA TGCGCCAGCAAACAGGGGGCGGCATCTGGGGCCAACGTCCTGACTTTC.

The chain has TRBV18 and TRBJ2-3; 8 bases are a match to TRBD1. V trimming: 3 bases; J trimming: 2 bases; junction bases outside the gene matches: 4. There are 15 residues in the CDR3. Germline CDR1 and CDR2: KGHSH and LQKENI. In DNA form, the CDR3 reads TGTGCCAGCTCACCGACAGGGGCCCTCACAGATACGCAGTATTTT. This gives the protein CASSPTGALTDTQYF.

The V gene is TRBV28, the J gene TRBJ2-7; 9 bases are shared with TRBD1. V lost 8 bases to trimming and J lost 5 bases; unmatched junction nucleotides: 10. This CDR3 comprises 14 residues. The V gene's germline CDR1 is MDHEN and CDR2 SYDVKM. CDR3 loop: CASQKGTGPNEQYF. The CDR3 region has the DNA TGTGCCAGCCAAAAAGGGACAGGGCCCAACGAGCAGTACTTC.

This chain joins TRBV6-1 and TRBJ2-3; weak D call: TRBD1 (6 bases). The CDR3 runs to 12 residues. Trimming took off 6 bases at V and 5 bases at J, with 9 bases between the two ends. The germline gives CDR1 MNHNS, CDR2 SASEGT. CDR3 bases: TGTGCCAGCAGCTCACAGGGAGATACGCAGTATTTT. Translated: CASSSQGDTQYF.

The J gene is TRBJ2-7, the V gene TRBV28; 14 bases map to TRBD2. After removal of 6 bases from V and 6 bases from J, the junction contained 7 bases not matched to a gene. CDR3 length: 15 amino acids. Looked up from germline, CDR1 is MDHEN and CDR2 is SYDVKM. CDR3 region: CASRPGLAGGGEQYF. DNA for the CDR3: TGTGCCAGCAGACCTGGACTAGCGGGAGGTGGCGAGCAGTACTTC.

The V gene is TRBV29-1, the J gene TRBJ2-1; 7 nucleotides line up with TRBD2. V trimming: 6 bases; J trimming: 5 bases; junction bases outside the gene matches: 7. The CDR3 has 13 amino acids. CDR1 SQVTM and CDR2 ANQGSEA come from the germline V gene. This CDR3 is CSVATGTNNEQFF. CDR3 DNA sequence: TGCAGCGTCGCGACCGGGACTAACAATGAGCAGTTCTTC.

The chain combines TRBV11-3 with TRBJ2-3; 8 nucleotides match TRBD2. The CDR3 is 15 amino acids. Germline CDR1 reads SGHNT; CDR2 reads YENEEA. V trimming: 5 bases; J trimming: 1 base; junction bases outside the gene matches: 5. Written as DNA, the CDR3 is TGTGCCAGCAGCCCCGGCGGGAGGCGCACAGATACGCAGTATTTT. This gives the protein CASSPGGRRTDTQYF.

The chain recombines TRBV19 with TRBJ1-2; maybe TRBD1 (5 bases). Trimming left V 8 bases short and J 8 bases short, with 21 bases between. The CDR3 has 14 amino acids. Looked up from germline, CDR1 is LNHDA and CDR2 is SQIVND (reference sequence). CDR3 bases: TGTGCCAGTTTAAAAGACAGCTTCCGAGAAGGCTACACCTTC. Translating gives CASLKDSFREGYTF. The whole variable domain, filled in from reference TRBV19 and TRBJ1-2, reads DGGITQSPKYLFRKEGQNVTLSCEQNLNHDAMYWYRQDPGQGLRLIYYSQIVNDFQKGDIAEGYSVSREKKESFPLTVTSAQKNPTAFYLCASLKDSFREGYTFGSGTRLTVV.

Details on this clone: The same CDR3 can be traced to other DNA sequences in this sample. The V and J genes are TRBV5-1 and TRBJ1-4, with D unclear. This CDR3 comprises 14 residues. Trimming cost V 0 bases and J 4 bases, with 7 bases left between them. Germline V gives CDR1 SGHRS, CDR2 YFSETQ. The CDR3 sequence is CASSLGTVNEKLFF. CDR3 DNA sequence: TGCGCCAGCAGCTTGGGAACAGTTAATGAAAAACTGTTTTTT. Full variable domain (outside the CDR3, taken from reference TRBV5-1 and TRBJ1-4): KAGVTQTPRYLIKTRGQQVTLSCSPISGHRSVSWYQQTPGQGLQFLFEYFSETQRNKGNFPGRFSGRQFSNSRSEMNVSTLELGDSALYLCASSLGTVNEKLFFGSGTQLSVL.

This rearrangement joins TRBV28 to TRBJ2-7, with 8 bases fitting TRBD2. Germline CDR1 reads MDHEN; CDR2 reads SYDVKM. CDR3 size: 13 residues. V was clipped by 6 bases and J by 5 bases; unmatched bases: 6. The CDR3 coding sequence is TGTGCCAGCAGGTGGAGCGGGAGCCACGAGCAGTACTTC. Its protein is CASRWSGSHEQYF.

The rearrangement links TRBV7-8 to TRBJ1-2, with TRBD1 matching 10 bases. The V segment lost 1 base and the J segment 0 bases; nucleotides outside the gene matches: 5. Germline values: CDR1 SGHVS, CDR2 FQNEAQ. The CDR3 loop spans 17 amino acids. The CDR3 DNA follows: TGTGCCAGCAGCTTAGGGGGACAGGGGAGGACTAACTATGGCTACACCTTC. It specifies CASSLGGQGRTNYGYTF.

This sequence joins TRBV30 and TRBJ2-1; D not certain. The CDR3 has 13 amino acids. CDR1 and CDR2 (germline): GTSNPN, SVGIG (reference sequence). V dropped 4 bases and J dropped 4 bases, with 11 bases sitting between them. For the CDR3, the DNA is TGTGCCTGGAAAACCACGACTTACAATGAGCAGTTCTTC. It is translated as CAWKTTTYNEQFF.

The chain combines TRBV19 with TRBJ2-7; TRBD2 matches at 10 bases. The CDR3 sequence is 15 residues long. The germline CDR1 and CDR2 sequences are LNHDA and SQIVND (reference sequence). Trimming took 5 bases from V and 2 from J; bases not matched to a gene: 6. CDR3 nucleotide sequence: TGTGCCAGTAGTCCCGGGACTAGCGAGACCTACGAGCAGTACTTC. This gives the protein CASSPGTSETYEQYF.